This T cell receptor beta chain was identified in a study of response to subunit inactivated influenza vaccine. The study's findings and limits: There was a suggestion from the authors that each seasonal influenza vaccination recruits few new T cells.

In this sample, this clonotype turned up a few times. The antigen is undetermined. MiXCR, run by TCRdb on the RT-PCR reads, gives a single entry per CDR3 protein. The repertoire holds hundreds of thousands of distinct CDR3 sequences, with about 25% as singletons. Per germline, CDR1 SGHKS and CDR2 YYEKEE (reference sequence). The CDR3 runs to 16 residues. V was pared by 0 bases and J by 3 bases, with 3 bases of the junction left unmatched. Sequenced here: CD4+ T cells sorted from PBMCs, sampled about 5 days after vaccination. The chain uses TRBV5-5 and TRBJ2-7; 13 bases fit TRBD2. This clonotype was sampled from a man in his forties or fifties who received an inactivated influenza vaccine. CDR3 in DNA: TGTGCCAGCAGCTTGGTACGGACTAGCGGGAGCTACGAGCAGTACTTC. It is translated as CASSLVRTSGSYEQYF.